This T cell receptor beta chain is from a study of beta chain features in type 1 diabetes. Broader study findings: When cDNA is sequenced, cells with high TCR expression could be over-represented.

On this clone: Its antigen remains unidentified. The sample carries other DNA sequences with the same CDR3.

Expressed TCRB transcripts were sequenced because the entire RNA isolate underwent reverse transcription. When averaged, stem cell-like memory T cell samples yielded approximately 1 million reads. Clones were sequenced by immunoSEQ multiplex PCR, and TCRdb holds only the in-frame ones, with some missing. The table records tens of thousands of clones, around a third of them present only once. The germline gives CDR1 SGHRS, CDR2 YFSETQ. The CDR3 is made up of 11 amino acids. Trimming pared 1 base from V and 6 bases from J, leaving 3 bases between. The sequence came from a woman aged 18-29 years in good health. Sequences were obtained from stem cell memory CD4+ T cells from blood. The J gene is TRBJ2-3, the V gene TRBV5-1; D unclear. DNA for the CDR3: TGCGCCAGCAGCTTGTCGGATACGCAGTATTTT. Its protein product is CASSLSDTQYF.